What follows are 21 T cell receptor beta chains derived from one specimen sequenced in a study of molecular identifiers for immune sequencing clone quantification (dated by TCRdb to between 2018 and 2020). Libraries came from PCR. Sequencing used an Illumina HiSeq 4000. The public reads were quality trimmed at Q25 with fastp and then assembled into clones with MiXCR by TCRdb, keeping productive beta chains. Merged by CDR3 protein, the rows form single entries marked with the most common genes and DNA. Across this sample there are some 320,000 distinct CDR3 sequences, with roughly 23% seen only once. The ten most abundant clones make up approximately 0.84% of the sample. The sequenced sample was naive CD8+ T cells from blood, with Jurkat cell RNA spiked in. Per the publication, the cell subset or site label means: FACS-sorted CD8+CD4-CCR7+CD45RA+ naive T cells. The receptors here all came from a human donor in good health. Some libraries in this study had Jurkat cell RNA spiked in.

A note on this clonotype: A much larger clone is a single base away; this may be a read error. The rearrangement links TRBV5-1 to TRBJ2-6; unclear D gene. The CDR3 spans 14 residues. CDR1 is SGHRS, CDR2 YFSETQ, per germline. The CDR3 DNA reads TGCGCCGGCAGCTTGGTAACTGGGGCCAACGTCCTGACTTTC. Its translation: CAGSLVTGANVLTF. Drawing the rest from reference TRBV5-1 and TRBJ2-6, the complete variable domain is KAGVTQTPRYLIKTRGQQVTLSCSPISGHRSVSWYQQTPGQGLQFLFEYFSETQRNKGNFPGRFSGRQFSNSRSEMNVSTLELGDSALYLCAGSLVTGANVLTFGAGSRLTVL.

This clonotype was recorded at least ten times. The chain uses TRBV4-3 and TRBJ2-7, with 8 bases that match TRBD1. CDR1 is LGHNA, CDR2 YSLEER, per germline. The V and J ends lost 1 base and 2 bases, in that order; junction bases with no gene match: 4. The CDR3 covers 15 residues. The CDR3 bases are TGCGCCAGCAGCCAAGTGGGGACAGGAACCTACGAGCAGTACTTC. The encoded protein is CASSQVGTGTYEQYF.

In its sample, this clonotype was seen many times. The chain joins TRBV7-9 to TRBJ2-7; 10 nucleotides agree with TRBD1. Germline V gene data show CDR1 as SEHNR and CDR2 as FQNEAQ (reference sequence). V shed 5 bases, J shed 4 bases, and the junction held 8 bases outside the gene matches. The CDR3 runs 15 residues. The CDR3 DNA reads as TGTGCCAGCAGCGACTGGGACAGGGGTAGTTACGAGCAGTACTTC. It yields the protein CASSDWDRGSYEQYF.

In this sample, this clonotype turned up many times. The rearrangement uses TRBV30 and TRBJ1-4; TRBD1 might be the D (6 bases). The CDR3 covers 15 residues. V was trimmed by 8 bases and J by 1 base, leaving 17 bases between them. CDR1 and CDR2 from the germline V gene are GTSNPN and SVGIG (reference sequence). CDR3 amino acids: CAGNPRGGTNEKLFF. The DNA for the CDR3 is TGTGCCGGGAACCCCCGAGGGGGAACTAATGAAAAACTGTTTTTT.

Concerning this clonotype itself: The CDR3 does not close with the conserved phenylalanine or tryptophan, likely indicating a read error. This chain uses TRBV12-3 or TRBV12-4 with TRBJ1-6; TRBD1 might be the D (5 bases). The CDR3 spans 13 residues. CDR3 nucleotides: TGCGCCAGCAGTTTCAGGGAAAATTCACCCCTCCACATT. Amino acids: CASSFRENSPLHI.

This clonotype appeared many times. The CDR3 nucleotides read TGCAGCGTTGAAGAGGGAGCGGGGGGCGGTGAGCAGTTCTTC. Amino acids: CSVEEGAGGGEQFF. The rearrangement links TRBV29-1 to TRBJ2-1, with 9 bases lining up with TRBD2. Trimming took 0 bases from V and 9 from J; bases not matched to a gene: 6. From germline, CDR1 is SQVTM and CDR2 ANQGSEA. CDR3 length: 14 amino acids.

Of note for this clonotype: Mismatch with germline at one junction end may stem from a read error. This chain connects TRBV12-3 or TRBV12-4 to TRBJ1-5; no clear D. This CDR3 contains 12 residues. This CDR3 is CACSLANQPQHF. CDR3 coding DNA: TGTGCCTGCAGTTTAGCGAATCAGCCCCAGCATTTT.

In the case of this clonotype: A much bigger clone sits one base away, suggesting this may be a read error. The CDR3 DNA reads TGTACCAGCAGCGTAGAGGGGGACACTGAAGCTTTCTTT. This translates into CTSSVEGDTEAFF. The genes are TRBV9 and TRBJ1-1, with D perhaps matching TRBD1 (6 bases). There are 13 residues in the CDR3. Germline CDR1 reads SGDLS; CDR2 reads YYNGEE.

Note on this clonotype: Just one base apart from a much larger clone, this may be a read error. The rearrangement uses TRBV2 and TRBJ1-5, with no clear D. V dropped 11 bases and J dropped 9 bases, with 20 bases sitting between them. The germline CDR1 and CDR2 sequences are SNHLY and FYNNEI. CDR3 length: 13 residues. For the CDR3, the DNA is TGTGCCGGCAAATTGCGGGTTGCGATGCCCCAGCATTTT. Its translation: CAGKLRVAMPQHF.

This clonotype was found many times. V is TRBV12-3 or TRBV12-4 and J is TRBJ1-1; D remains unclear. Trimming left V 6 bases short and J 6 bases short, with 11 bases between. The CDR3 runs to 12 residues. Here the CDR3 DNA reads TGTGCCAGCAGCCCTGGACTGGCTGAAGCTTTCTTT. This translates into CASSPGLAEAFF.

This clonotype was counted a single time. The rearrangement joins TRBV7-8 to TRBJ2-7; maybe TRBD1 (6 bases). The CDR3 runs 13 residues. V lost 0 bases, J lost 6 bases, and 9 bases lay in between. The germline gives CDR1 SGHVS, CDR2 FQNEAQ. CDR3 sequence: CASSLAQGSEQYF. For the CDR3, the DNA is TGTGCCAGCAGCTTAGCCCAGGGGAGCGAGCAGTACTTC.

The chain's CDR3 is CAWSTGPTFHEQYF. DNA for the CDR3: TGTGCCTGGAGCACAGGGCCCACCTTCCACGAGCAGTACTTC. This chain connects TRBV30 to TRBJ2-7; D is possibly TRBD1 (6 bases). Germline V gives CDR1 GTSNPN, CDR2 SVGIG (reference sequence). Trimming took 3 bases from V and 5 from J, leaving 17 bases between them. This CDR3 spans 14 amino acids.

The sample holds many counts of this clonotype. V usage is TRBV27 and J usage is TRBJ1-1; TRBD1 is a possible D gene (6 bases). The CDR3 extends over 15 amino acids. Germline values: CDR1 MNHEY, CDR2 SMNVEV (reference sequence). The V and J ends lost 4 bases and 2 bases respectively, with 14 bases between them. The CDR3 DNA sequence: TGTGCCAGCAGTTCCGGGACAAACCTTAACACTGAAGCTTTCTTT. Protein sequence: CASSSGTNLNTEAFF.

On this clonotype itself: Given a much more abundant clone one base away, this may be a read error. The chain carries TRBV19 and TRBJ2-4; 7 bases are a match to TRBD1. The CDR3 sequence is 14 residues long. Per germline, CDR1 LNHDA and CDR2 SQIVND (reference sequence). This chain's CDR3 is CASSDDRAKNIRYF. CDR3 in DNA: TGTGCCAGTAGTGACGACAGGGCCAAAAACATTCGGTACTTC.

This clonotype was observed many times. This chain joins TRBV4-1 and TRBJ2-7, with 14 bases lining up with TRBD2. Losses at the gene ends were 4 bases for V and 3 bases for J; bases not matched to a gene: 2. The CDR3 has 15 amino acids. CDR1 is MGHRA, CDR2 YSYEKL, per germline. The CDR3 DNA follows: TGCGCCAGCAGCCCAGGGACTAGCGGGGGCTACGAGCAGTACTTC. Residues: CASSPGTSGGYEQYF.

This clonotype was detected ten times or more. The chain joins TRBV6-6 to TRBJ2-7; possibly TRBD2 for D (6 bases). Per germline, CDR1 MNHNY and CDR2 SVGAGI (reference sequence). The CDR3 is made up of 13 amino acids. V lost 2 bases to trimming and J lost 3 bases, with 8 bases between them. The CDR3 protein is CASSYGLRYEQYF. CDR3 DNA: TGTGCCAGCAGTTACGGACTACGCTACGAGCAGTACTTC.

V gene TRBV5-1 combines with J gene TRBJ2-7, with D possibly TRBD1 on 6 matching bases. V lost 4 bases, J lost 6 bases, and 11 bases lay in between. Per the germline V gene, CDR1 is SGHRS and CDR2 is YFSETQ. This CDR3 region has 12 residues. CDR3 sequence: CASSLDSPEQYF. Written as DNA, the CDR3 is TGCGCCAGCAGCCTGGACAGCCCCGAGCAGTACTTC.

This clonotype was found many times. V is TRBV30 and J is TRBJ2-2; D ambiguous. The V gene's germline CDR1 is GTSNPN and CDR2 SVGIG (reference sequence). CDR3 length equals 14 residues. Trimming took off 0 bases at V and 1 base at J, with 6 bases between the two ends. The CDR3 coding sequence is TGTGCCTGGAGTGTAATGATGAACACCGGGGAGCTGTTTTTT. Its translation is CAWSVMMNTGELFF. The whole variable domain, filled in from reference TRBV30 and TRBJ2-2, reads SQTIHQWPATLVQPVGSPLSLECTVEGTSNPNLYWYRQAAGRGLQLLFYSVGIGQISSEVPQNLSASRPQDRQFILSSKKLLLSDSGFYLCAWSVMMNTGELFFGEGSRLTVL.

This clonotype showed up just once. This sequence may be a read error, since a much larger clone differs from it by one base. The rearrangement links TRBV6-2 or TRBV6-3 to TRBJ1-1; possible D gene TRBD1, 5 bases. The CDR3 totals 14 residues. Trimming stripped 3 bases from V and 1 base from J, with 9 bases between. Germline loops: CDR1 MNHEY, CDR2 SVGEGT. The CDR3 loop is CASSYWGANTEAFF. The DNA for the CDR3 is TGTGCCAGCAGTTATTGGGGCGCGAACACTGAAGCTTTCTTT.

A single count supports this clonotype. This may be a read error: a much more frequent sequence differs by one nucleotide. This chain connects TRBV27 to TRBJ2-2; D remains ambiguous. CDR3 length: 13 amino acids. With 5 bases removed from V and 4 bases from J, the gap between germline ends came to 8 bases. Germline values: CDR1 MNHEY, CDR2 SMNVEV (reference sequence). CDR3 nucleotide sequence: TGTGCCAGCAGTGTTGGGTTCACCGGGGAGCTGTTTTTT. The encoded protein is CASSVGFTGELFF.

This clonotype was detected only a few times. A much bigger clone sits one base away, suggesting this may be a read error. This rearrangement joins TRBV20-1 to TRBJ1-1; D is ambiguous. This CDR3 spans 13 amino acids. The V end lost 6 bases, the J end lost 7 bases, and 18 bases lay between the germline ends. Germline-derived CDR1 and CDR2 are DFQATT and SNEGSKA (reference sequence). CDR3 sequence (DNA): TGCAGTGCCGAAACCGTGAAAGAAGATGAAGCTTTCTTT. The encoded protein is CSAETVKEDEAFF.